This T cell receptor beta chain was obtained from a study of T cell responses to AZD1222 COVID-19 vaccine. Across the study: Second-dose schedules of about 4 or about 12 weeks were combined. Whole-study results and caveats: Across the whole spike, CD4 TCRs peaked at regions 160-218 and 743-854. Spike-specific TCR breadth and depth both grew after two AZD1222 doses.

There are 16 residues in the CDR3. The trim removed 4 bases at V and 4 bases at J, leaving 9 bases unmatched. The germline CDR1 and CDR2 sequences are KGHSH and LQKENI. A note on this clone: What it recognizes is unknown.

Measured with immunoSEQ multiplex PCR; TCRdb has only the in-frame clones, and not every one. The sample carries more than 70,000 clones, 80% to 90% recorded once. The chain uses TRBV18 and TRBJ1-3; 8 bases map to TRBD1. The specimen comprised peripheral blood, sampled on day 0 of AZD1222 vaccination. The sequence derives from an adult in good health. The CDR3 sequence: CASSLRTGTLGNTIYF. The DNA for the CDR3 is TGTGCCAGCTCACTTCGGACAGGGACCCTAGGAAACACCATATATTTT.